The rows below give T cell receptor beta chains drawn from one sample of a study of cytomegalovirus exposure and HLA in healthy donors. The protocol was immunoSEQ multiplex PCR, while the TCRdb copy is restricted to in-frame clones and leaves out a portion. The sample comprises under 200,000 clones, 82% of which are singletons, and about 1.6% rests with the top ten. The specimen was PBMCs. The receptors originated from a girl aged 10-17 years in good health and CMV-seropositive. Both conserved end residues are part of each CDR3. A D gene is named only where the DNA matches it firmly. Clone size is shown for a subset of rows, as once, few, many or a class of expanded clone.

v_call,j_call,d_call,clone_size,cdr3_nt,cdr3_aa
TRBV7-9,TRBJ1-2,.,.,TGTGCCAGCAGTCCGACTCGGACAGCGATCTATGGCTACACCTTC,CASSPTRTAIYGYTF
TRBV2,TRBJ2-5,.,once,TGTGCCAGCAGGAAGGGGGTACAAGAGACCCAGTACTTC,CASRKGVQETQYF
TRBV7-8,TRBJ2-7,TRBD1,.,TGTGCCAGCAGACAGGGGACAGACTACGAGCAGTACTTC,CASRQGTDYEQYF
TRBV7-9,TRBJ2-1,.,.,TGTGCCGGCGTGGACAGATACAATGAGCAGTTCTTC,CAGVDRYNEQFF
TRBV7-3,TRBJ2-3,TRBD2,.,TGTGCCAGCAGCAGCGCCGGGACTAGCGCAGATACGCAGTATTTT,CASSSAGTSADTQYF
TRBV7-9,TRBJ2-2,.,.,TGTGCCAGCAGCTACCCAGGGGTCCTCAACACCGGGGAGCTGTTTTTT,CASSYPGVLNTGELFF
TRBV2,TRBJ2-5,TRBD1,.,TGTGCCAGCAGTGAAACCACAGGGGAAGAGACCCAGTACTTC,CASSETTGEETQYF
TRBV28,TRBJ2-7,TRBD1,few,TGTGCCAGCGGCCCCCGGACAGGGATCGTCTACGAGCAGTACTTC,CASGPRTGIVYEQYF
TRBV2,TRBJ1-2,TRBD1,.,TGTGCCAGCAGTTATTCCCCGGACAGGGGGGCTGTCACCTTC,CASSYSPDRGAVTF
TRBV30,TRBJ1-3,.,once,TGTGCCTGGACCCCCACGGGGGGAGGGACGGGGTTCTCTGGAAACACCATATATTTT,CAWTPTGGGTGFSGNTIYF
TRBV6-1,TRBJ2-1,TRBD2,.,TGTGCCAGCAGTGAAGCCCAACTAGCGGGAGGTTATGAGCAGTTCTTC,CASSEAQLAGGYEQFF
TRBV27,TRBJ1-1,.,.,TGTGCCAGCAGGTGGGGGACAAGCAGAGCTTTCTTT,CASRWGTSRAFF
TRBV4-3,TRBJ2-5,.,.,TGCGCCAGCAGCCTAAGTTCGGTGGTTACGGAGACCCAGTACTTC,CASSLSSVVTETQYF
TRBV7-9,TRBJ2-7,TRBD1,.,TGTGCCAGCAGAGGGGGCGAGGTGTCCGAGCAGTACTTC,CASRGGEVSEQYF
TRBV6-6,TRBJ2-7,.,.,TGTGCCAGCAGTCAGACAGTCTACGAGCAGTACTTC,CASSQTVYEQYF
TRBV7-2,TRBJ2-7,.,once,TGTGCCAGCAGCCAACAACCCTACGAGCAGTACTTC,CASSQQPYEQYF
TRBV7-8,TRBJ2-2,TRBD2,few,TGTGCCAGCAGCTTAATTAGGCTAGCGGGAGCGGGAACCGGGGAGCTGTTTTTT,CASSLIRLAGAGTGELFF
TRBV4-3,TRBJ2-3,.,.,TGCGCCAGCAGCCAAGATCTAGAGACAGATACGCAGTATTTT,CASSQDLETDTQYF
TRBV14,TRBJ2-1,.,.,TGTGCCAGCAGCCAACTAAGGGGGGGCAATGAGCAGTTCTTC,CASSQLRGGNEQFF
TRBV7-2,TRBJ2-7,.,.,TGTGCCAGCAGCTTAGTTTGGCGGGCCTTATCCTACGAGCAGTACTTC,CASSLVWRALSYEQYF
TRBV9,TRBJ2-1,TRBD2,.,TGTGCCAGCACGAGTAGCGGGAGGCAGTCGGATGAGCAGTTCTTC,CASTSSGRQSDEQFF
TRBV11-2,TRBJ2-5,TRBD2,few,TGTGCCAGCAGCCCCCTGACCCTAGCGGGAGGGGGTATTGTCGTGACCCAGTACTTC,CASSPLTLAGGGIVVTQYF
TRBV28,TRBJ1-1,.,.,TGTGCCAGCAGTTTGATAGGGGAGAACACTGAAGCTTTCTTT,CASSLIGENTEAFF
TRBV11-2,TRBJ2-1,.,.,TGTGCCAGCAGCTTAGGGCAGTACAATGAGCAGTTCTTC,CASSLGQYNEQFF
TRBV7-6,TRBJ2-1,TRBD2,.,TGTGCCAGCAGCTTAAGGGGGACTAGCGGGTACAATGAGCAGTTCTTC,CASSLRGTSGYNEQFF
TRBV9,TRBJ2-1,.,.,TGTGCCAGCAGCGTAGTCGGGGGGCGTCTGTTTAACAATGAGCAGTTCTTC,CASSVVGGRLFNNEQFF
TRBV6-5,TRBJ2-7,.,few,TGTGCCAGCAGTTACGTATCCGGCGAGCAGTACTTC,CASSYVSGEQYF
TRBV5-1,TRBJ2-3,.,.,TGCGCCAGCACCCTCGGGGCAGGGGGCACAGATACGCAGTATTTT,CASTLGAGGTDTQYF
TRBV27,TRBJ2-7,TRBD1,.,TGTGCCAGCAGCCACAGGGGCGGCGAGCAGTACTTC,CASSHRGGEQYF
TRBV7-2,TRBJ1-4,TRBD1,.,TGTGCCAGCAGCTCTCGAAGACAGGGCGTAACTAATGAAAAACTGTTTTTT,CASSSRRQGVTNEKLFF
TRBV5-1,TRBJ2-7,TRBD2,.,TGCGCCAGCAGCCCGGGGACTAGCGGGATCTCCTACGAGCAGTACTTC,CASSPGTSGISYEQYF